This TCR beta chain was profiled in a study of shared clonotypes between healthy human individuals. Looking at the study overall: Three plates were used per donor for CD4 naive, three for CD4 memory, two for CD8 naive and one for CD8 memory. Study outcomes and limitations: Blood was the only sampled material, and tissue repertoires likely differ. Few donors restricted represented genetic and exposure-history diversity.

Regarding this clone: Its specificity is unknown.

Donors were healthy HIV-negative adults without recently reported acute infections or vaccinations. The protocol was immunoSEQ multiplex PCR, while the TCRdb copy is restricted to in-frame clones and leaves out a portion. Among 730,000 or so clones listed, approximately 79% were seen once. Germline CDR1 is LNHDA and CDR2 is SQIVND (reference sequence). Between the trimmed V and J ends, which lost 3 bases and 8 bases, there was a span of 14 bases. The CDR3 totals 14 residues. This sequence joins TRBV19 and TRBJ2-1; a possible D gene is TRBD1 (5 bases). The receptor's source is a woman aged 25 to 45 in good health. The sample comprised memory CD4+ T cells sorted from blood. The subset denotes: CD45RA-negative fraction. The DNA for the CDR3 is TGTGCCAGTAGTATGGGGCAGGGCAGGGATGAGCAGTTCTTC. Translated: CASSMGQGRDEQFF. Based on the CDR3 plus reference TRBV19 and TRBJ2-1, the full variable domain is DGGITQSPKYLFRKEGQNVTLSCEQNLNHDAMYWYRQDPGQGLRLIYYSQIVNDFQKGDIAEGYSVSREKKESFPLTVTSAQKNPTAFYLCASSMGQGRDEQFFGPGTRLTVL.